This T cell receptor (beta chain) was profiled in a study of response to subunit inactivated influenza vaccine. The study's findings and limits: The study's authors posited that every seasonal influenza vaccination enlists few new T cells.

Note on this clonotype: Its specificity is unknown.

Trimming pared 4 bases from V and 2 bases from J, leaving 11 bases between. The CDR3 loop spans 14 amino acids. Germline lookup yields CDR1 LNHNV and CDR2 YYDKDF (reference sequence). Each CDR3 protein gets one entry after TCRdb re-called the RT-PCR reads with MiXCR. Of some 800,000 distinct CDR3 sequences in the sample, 21% are singletons; the top ten hold approximately 10%. The V gene is TRBV15, the J gene TRBJ2-5; no clear D. The receptor was isolated from a man aged 50-60 years who received an inactivated influenza vaccine. Material: PBMCs from blood, obtained 5 to 6 days after vaccination. This chain's CDR3 is CATSMLGQQETQYF. CDR3 DNA: TGTGCCACCAGCATGCTAGGGCAGCAAGAGACCCAGTACTTC.